This T cell receptor (beta chain) was identified during a study of T cell clonotyping in hematopoietic cell transplantation (dated by TCRdb to the early 2020s). Turning to the overall study: The study collected roughly 150 blood samples from some 35 consecutive transplant recipients and their related donors. Patient recruitment ran from late 2015 to early 2017, and follow-up continued until late 2020 or death. Results the study describes overall, beyond this receptor: Inverse Simpson Index values from donors and from recipients before transplant predicted broader TCR repertoire diversity after transplant. Recipient repertoires showed only a small fraction of overlap with donor repertoires, and over 95% appeared de novo at the given depth. A decrease in recipient TCR diversity was observed after transplant, and a progressive increase in pathologically expanded clonotypes was seen from day 30 to day 180. The sample size was limited, and CD4 and CD8 repertoire contributions could not be separated because cells were not sorted.

TCR beta CDR3 regions were amplified from genomic DNA with the immunoSEQ assay, a bias-controlled multiplex PCR using V- and J-specific primers. A second PCR step added a proprietary barcode and Illumina adapter sequences to the CDR3 amplicons. An Illumina MiSeq instrument was used for sequencing of the CDR3 libraries. The authors' analysis ran thus. Export and quality control were done with immunoSEQ Analyzer 3.0, while downstream analyses used R Bioconductor and Immunarch. Only productive rearrangements within the normalized downsampled data set were used in the calculation of repertoire metrics. Clonotypes larger than 5 templates in the normalized cohort were defined as pathologically expanded. The Inverse Simpson Index served as the measure of repertoire diversity. To capture all clonotypes, CMV-specificity analyses were performed on the non-normalized data set. Drawn from immuneACCESS, this table holds only the in-frame rearrangements with V and J called that TCRdb kept. Clones are partly lost; checked studies trace under half to an unresolved V gene and leave the rest unexplained. V and J calls and clone size are given by that table; D and trimming were obtained from the DNA. A total of 12,000 or so clones appear in this sample, over 40% of them only once. The ten largest clones represent roughly 9.7% of the sample.

The junction shows trimming of 2 bases on V and 1 base on J, plus 13 bases between the germline ends. The germline V gene sets CDR1 to SGHDT and CDR2 to YYEEEE. From the cysteine through the phenylalanine, the CDR3 covers 15 amino acids. Kept here is only the CDR3 DNA, which spans 45 bases and is read in frame from base 1. Related transplant donors provided blood samples for TCR beta sequencing. Nuclei Lysis Solution was used to extract genomic DNA from fresh or cryopreserved unfractionated peripheral blood mononuclear cells. This clone has only a few counts. Its cognate antigen has yet to be identified. Base qualities are not at hand, and no much larger clone is one base apart.

The V and J genes are TRBV5-6 and TRBJ2-7; the D gene remains uncertain. Sequenced material: peripheral blood mononuclear cells. The receptor comes from a man between 50 and 59 years old in good health. Some clones in this sample may be carry-over from other donors' samples. The encoded CDR3 is CASSFSPAPSYEQYF. The nucleotide sequence reads as follows: TGTGCCAGCAGCTTTAGTCCAGCACCATCCTACGAGCAGTACTTC.